The present T cell receptor (beta chain) was sequenced within a study of blood T cell repertoires in COVID-19 (dated by TCRdb to 2018 to 2020). About the investigation overall: Samples from collaborators originated in the United States, Italy and Spain and spanned both the acute and convalescent phases of COVID-19. The material from the prospective study consisted of cDNA or gDNA derived from T cells, B-cell-depleted T cells, or PBMCs. Subjects who had been exposed to COVID-19, were actively infected with it, or had recovered from it provided the deeply sampled blood TCRbeta repertoires that made up the dataset. The repertoires were released in a freely available public database intended as a resource for research on the immune response to SARS-CoV-2. Samples were obtained from the ongoing ImmuneRACE study (first 160 participants) and from roughly 1,300 subjects provided by 6 global collaborators. The sample metadata nearly always contained a de-identified subject ID, COVID-19 status, age in years and sex. Where available, HLA class I and class II types were obtained from metadata supplied by the sample provider rather than from assay-based typing. What the research found in general, with its limitations: The quantity of clinical and demographic metadata differed by source and by participant and was supplied without curation.

TCRbeta CDR3 regions were amplified from genomic DNA using the immunoSEQ Assay, a bias-controlled multiplex PCR. On the authors' methods: Nucleated cell counts per sample were estimated from amplification of reference gene primers within the assay. To quantify the absolute abundance of each unique TCRbeta CDR3 rearrangement, sequence reads were collapsed and filtered. For each sample, productive Simpson clonality was calculated as the square root of Simpson's diversity index across productive rearrangements. Here the immuneACCESS table is served through TCRdb, limited to in-frame sequences with V and J called. Missing clones are a known gap in these copies; in checked studies unresolved V genes cover under half, and the rest lacks a known reason. Clone size and V and J calls were adopted from that table, with D and trimming inferred from the DNA. Counted in this sample were over 250,000 clones; 87% of them appeared once. The ten largest make up about 5% of the sample.

For this chain, trimming is 2 bases at the V end and 4 bases at the J end, and the number of junction bases without a gene match is 17. The germline V gene provides CDR1 MNHNS and CDR2 SASEGT. The CDR3 holds 19 amino acids from the cysteine to the phenylalanine. The DNA shown is the 57-base CDR3, in frame from base 1. Participants in the prospective study were aged 18 to 89 years, lived in 20 to 25 United States geographic areas, and enrolled through a virtual design. Cohort assignment in the prospective study relied on participant-reported clinical history from a screening survey and a study questionnaire. For ImmuneRACE Cohort 3, a participant was defined as recovered based on two consecutive negative NP/OP PCR tests, clearance by a healthcare professional, or resolution of symptoms. In the prospective study, whole blood, serum and a nasopharyngeal or oropharyngeal swab were collected from each participant by mobile phlebotomists. Over a roughly two-month period, participants in the prospective study had the option of providing additional blood draws and questionnaires. Blood samples from the prospective study were shipped frozen or at room temperature prior to DNA extraction.

For this clone: Its antigen remains undetermined. No much larger clonotype is one base removed from it; base qualities were not supplied.

The receptor was isolated from a woman in her 30s who had recovered from COVID-19. Specimen: PBMCs or T cells enriched from blood (not recorded which). The sequence links TRBV6-1 to TRBJ2-3, with 8 middle bases fitting TRBD1. The nucleotide sequence reads TGTGCCAGCAGTGAATTAGGGGGACCAGGACAGGGTCCTGCAGATACGCAGTATTTT. Its product reads: CASSELGGPGQGPADTQYF.